These 9 T cell receptor beta chains were all obtained from the same sample, sequenced in a study of PD-1 blockade in classical Hodgkin lymphoma. Profiled with immunoSEQ multiplex PCR; TCRdb holds only in-frame clones, not every one. Altogether some 6,900 clones are present, roughly 77% being singletons, with the ten largest covering approximately 40%. There was relapse after autologous stem cell transplantation in every patient, and there was variation in brentuximab vedotin exposure. The sequencing used peripheral blood mononuclear cells (PBMCs), collected at baseline. These receptors all come from a human donor with classical Hodgkin lymphoma.

Concerning this clone: The DNA is omitted, as the CDR3 cannot be located on it reliably, and the CDR3 follows TCRdb's listing. V gene TRBV23-1 combines with J gene TRBJ2-2; the table's D gene call, TRBD2, was not cross checked with the DNA. TRBV23-1 is annotated as an ORF whose role is uncertain. The CDR3 region is 18 residues in length, termini included. The CDR3 sequence: CASSLPTSGSVTPGSCFF.

V gene TRBV7-9 combines with J gene TRBJ2-5; no definite D call. Per the germline V gene, CDR1 is SEHNR and CDR2 is FQNEAQ (reference sequence). The CDR3 has 15 residues. V dropped 1 base and J dropped 4 bases, with 13 bases sitting between them. The CDR3 DNA reads TGTGCCAGCAGCTTAGTAGCACTCAAGGGAGAGACCCAGTACTTC. Its translation: CASSLVALKGETQYF.

This rearrangement joins TRBV15 to TRBJ1-1; D not certain. The V end lost 1 base, the J end lost 0 bases, and 9 bases lay between the germline ends. The CDR3 extends over 15 amino acids. Looked up from germline, CDR1 is LNHNV and CDR2 is YYDKDF (reference sequence). The CDR3 reads CATSRGKTMNTEAFF. Here the CDR3 DNA reads TGTGCCACCAGCAGAGGAAAGACCATGAACACTGAAGCTTTCTTT.

Turning to this clone: The sample holds other DNA sequences that translate to the same CDR3. The chain employs TRBV5-1 and TRBJ2-7, with 7 nucleotides matching TRBD1. The ends lost 0 bases at V and 4 bases at J; junction bases unmatched: 4. The germline V gene encodes CDR1 SGHRS and CDR2 YFSETQ. The CDR3 totals 14 residues. The CDR3 DNA reads TGCGCCAGCAGCTTGGAGGGGACAGCGTACGAGCAGTACTTC. Residues: CASSLEGTAYEQYF.

The CDR3 DNA sequence: TGTGCCAGCAGTGAAGCGACAGGGGGGATGCCTGAAGCTTTCTTT. Its translation is CASSEATGGMPEAFF. The chain recombines TRBV6-1 with TRBJ1-1; 9 bases fit TRBD1. Per the germline V gene, CDR1 is MNHNS and CDR2 is SASEGT. The CDR3 is 15 residues long. The J segment lost 6 bases and the V segment lost 0 bases, leaving 5 bases of the junction unmatched.

CDR3 sequence (DNA): TGCGCCAGCAGTGAGTCCGGGACACCTCAAGAGACCCAGTACTTC. Its protein product is CASSESGTPQETQYF. This chain joins TRBV10-1 and TRBJ2-5, with TRBD1 as a possible D gene (6 bases). The CDR3 has 15 residues. In germline, CDR1 is WNHNN, CDR2 SYGVQD (reference sequence). V lost 0 bases and J lost 2, with 10 bases in between.

CDR3 nucleotides: TGTGCCAGCAGCTCTGGACTTTCCGTCTACGAGCAGTACTTC. Its translation: CASSSGLSVYEQYF. The V call is TRBV7-2, the J call TRBJ2-7; perhaps TRBD2 as D (5 bases). The V end was cut by 4 bases, the J end by 3 bases, with 13 bases between. The CDR3 is 14 residues long. CDR1 SGHTA and CDR2 FQGNSA come from the germline V gene.

The V and J genes are TRBV7-9 and TRBJ2-1, with D tentatively TRBD1 (6 bases). Germline CDR1 and CDR2: SEHNR and FQNEAQ (reference sequence). The length of the CDR3 is 14 residues. Trimming removed 6 bases from V and 1 base from J, with 10 bases in between. As DNA, the CDR3 is TGTGCCAGCAGTTACCAGGGGTCCTACAATGAGCAGTTCTTC. It yields the protein CASSYQGSYNEQFF.

This rearrangement joins TRBV7-6 to TRBJ2-2, with a weak D call TRBD2 (6 bases). Trimming removed 0 bases from V and 4 bases from J, with 12 bases in between. CDR1 SGHVS and CDR2 FNYEAQ come from the germline V gene. This CDR3 is built from 16 residues. This chain's CDR3 is CASSLAGSGLTGELFF. The CDR3 bases are TGTGCCAGCAGCTTAGCGGGGAGCGGGCTCACCGGGGAGCTGTTTTTT.